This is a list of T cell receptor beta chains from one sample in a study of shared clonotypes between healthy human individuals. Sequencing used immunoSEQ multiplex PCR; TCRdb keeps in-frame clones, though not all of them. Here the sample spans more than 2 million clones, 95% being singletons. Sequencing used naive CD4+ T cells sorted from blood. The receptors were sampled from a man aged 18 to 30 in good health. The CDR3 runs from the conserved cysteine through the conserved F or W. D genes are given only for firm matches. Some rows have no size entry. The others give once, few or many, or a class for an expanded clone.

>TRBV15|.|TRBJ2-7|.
TGTGCCACCAGCAGAGAACTTGGGCCAGGGGTCGAGCAGTACTTC
CATSRELGPGVEQYF
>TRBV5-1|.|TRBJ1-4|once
TGCGCCAGCAGAGAAGGGATGGTAGGCGGGGATACTGAAAAACTGTTTTTT
CASREGMVGGDTEKLFF
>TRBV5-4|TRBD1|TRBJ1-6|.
TGTGCCAGCAGCTTTGACAGGGGCGACAGTTCACCCCTCCACTTT
CASSFDRGDSSPLHF
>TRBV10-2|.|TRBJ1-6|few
TGCGCCAGCAGTGACACGGCTATGTTGCTCCACTTT
CASSDTAMLLHF
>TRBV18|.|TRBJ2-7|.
TGTGCCAGCTCACCTAATCTTCTCTACGAGCAGTACTTC
CASSPNLLYEQYF
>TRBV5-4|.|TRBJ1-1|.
TGTGCCAGCAGCTTGGGTAGGAGTCAGAACACTGAAGCTTTCTTT
CASSLGRSQNTEAFF
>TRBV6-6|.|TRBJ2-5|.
TGTGCCAGCAGTTACTCTTCTGTGAGCGAGACCCAGTACTTC
CASSYSSVSETQYF
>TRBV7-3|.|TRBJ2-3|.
TGTGCCAGCAGCTTAGATAATGGAAGGGATACGCAGTATTTT
CASSLDNGRDTQYF
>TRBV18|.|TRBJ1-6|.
TGTGCCAGCTCACCATTGGGATCTGATAATTCACCCCTCCACTTT
CASSPLGSDNSPLHF
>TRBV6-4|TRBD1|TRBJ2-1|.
TGTGCCAGCAGTGAAATGGCAGGGGGCTACAATGAGCAGTTCTTC
CASSEMAGGYNEQFF
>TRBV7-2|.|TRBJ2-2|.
TGTGCCAGCAGCTTAGGCAGGGTAAACACCGGGGAGCTGTTTTTT
CASSLGRVNTGELFF
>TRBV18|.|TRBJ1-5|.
TGTGCCAGCGCCCGGGACGGAAATCAGCCCCAGCATTTT
CASARDGNQPQHF
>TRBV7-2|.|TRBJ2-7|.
TGTGCCAGCGCGGTCTTCGTGACATCACCCTACGAGCAGTACTTC
CASAVFVTSPYEQYF
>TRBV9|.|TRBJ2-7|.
TGTGCCAGCACCGACCCCGGGAGAAAGTCCTACGAGCAGTACTTC
CASTDPGRKSYEQYF
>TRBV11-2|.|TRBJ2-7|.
TGTGCCAGTCGGGACGGTCCCTACGAGCAGTACTTC
CASRDGPYEQYF
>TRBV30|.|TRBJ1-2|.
TGTGCCTGGAGTGTCGGCAGGAACTATGGCTACACCTTC
CAWSVGRNYGYTF
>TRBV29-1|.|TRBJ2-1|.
TGCAGCGTTGCTACCCTACGATTCTACAATGAGCAGTTCTTC
CSVATLRFYNEQFF
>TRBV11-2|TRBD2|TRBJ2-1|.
TGTGCCAGCAGCTTAGATAGAACTAGCGATGAGCAGTTCTTC
CASSLDRTSDEQFF
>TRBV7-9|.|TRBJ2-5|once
TGTGCCAGCAGCTTGTACCGGGACCTACAAGAGACCCAGTACTTC
CASSLYRDLQETQYF
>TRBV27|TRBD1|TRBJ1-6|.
TGTGCCAGCAGTTTACAGGGGGGATCCTATAATTCACCCCTCCACTTT
CASSLQGGSYNSPLHF
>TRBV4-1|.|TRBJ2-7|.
TGCGCCAGCAGCCTCCGCGACACGCACTACGAGCAGTACTTC
CASSLRDTHYEQYF
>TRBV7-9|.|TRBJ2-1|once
TGTGCCGGTTCAGGGGTTAGCGTCTACAATGAGCAGTTCTTC
CAGSGVSVYNEQFF
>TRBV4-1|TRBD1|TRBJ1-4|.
TGCGCCAGCAGGTTGACAGGGGATCGGGAAAAACTGTTTTTT
CASRLTGDREKLFF
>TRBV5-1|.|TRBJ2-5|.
TGCGCCAGCAGCCTGGACGGCTTTAAAGAGACCCAGTACTTC
CASSLDGFKETQYF
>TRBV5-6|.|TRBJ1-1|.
TGTGCCAGCAGCTTGATGGCAGTAGGAGCTTTCTTT
CASSLMAVGAFF
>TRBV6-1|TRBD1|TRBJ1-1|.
TGTGCCAGCAGTGAAAGGGACAGGGGGTCAGAAGCTTTCTTT
CASSERDRGSEAFF
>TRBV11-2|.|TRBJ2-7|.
TGTGCCAGCAGCTTAGAACGGGGCTCCTACGAGCAGTACTTC
CASSLERGSYEQYF
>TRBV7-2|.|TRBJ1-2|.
TGTGCCAGCAGCTTGGGGGGACCCTTGGGAAATGGCTACACCTTC
CASSLGGPLGNGYTF
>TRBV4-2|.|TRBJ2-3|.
TGTGCCAGCAGCACAGAAGCAGATACGCAGTATTTT
CASSTEADTQYF
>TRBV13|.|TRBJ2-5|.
TGTGCCAGCAGCTTAGGCGACGGCAGGTTAAGGGGGGAGACCCAGTACTTC
CASSLGDGRLRGETQYF
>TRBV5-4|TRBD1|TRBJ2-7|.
TGTGCCAGCAGCCGTCCGGGACAGGGACCCTACGAGCAGTACTTC
CASSRPGQGPYEQYF
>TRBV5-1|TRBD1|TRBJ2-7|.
TGCGCCAGCAAGGGACAGCTCGAGGCCTACGAGCAGTACTTC
CASKGQLEAYEQYF
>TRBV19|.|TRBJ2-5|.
TGTGCCAGTAGCGGATTCCAAGAGACCCAGTACTTC
CASSGFQETQYF
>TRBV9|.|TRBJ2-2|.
TGTGCCAGCAGCGTAGGAGTTAGCGTGAACACCGGGGAGCTGTTTTTT
CASSVGVSVNTGELFF
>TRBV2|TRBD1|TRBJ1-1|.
TGTGCCAGCAGGGCCGGGACAGTGAACACTGAAGCTTTCTTT
CASRAGTVNTEAFF
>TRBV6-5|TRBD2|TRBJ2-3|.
TGTGCCAGCGGTAGGGCTAGCGGATCGGGGGTTACGCAGTATTTT
CASGRASGSGVTQYF
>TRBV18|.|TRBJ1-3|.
TGTGCCAGCTCACCATTGGGCTATGGAAACACCATATATTTT
CASSPLGYGNTIYF
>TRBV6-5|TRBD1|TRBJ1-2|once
TGTGCCAGCAGTTACTCGGCGACAGGGGTCTTCTATGGCTACACCTTC
CASSYSATGVFYGYTF
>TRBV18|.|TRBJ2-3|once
TGTGCCAGCTCACCACCCCTAGTACCAGATACGCAGTATTTT
CASSPPLVPDTQYF
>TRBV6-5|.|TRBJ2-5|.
TGTGCCAGCAGCCCTGGGGCCGAGACCCAGTACTTC
CASSPGAETQYF
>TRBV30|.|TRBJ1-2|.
TGTGCCTGGAGGGGGGGCAGCTATGGCTACACCTTC
CAWRGGSYGYTF
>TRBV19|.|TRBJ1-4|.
TGTGCCAGTAGTGGGAGGTCTTGGCCTATTGAAAAACTGTTTTTT
CASSGRSWPIEKLFF